The 30 T cell receptor beta chains reported below all come from one sample, sequenced in a study of cytomegalovirus exposure and HLA in healthy donors. The primer mix had 60 Vbeta and 13 Jbeta primers. Here immunoSEQ multiplex PCR was the method, and the copy in TCRdb shows in-frame clones only, minus some. The table includes 140,000 or so clones, 68% detected once. Sequencing was performed on PBMCs. The origin of the receptors is a man in his 60s in good health and CMV-seronegative.

This clone is a singleton in its sample. This rearrangement joins TRBV11-3 to TRBJ2-7, with a weak D call TRBD1 (5 bases). The CDR3 has 14 amino acids. With 2 bases removed from V and 0 bases from J, the gap between germline ends came to 8 bases. Germline V gene data show CDR1 as SGHNT and CDR2 as YENEEA. The CDR3 nucleotides are TGTGCCAGCAGCTTAACGGACAACTCCTACGAGCAGTACTTC. It is translated as CASSLTDNSYEQYF.

The chain joins TRBV30 to TRBJ1-2; the match to TRBD1 covers 7 bases. J lost 2 bases, V lost 1 base, and 1 base had no gene match. Germline CDR1 GTSNPN, CDR2 SVGIG (reference sequence). The CDR3 sequence is 13 residues long. CDR3 residues: CAWSEGANYGYTF. CDR3 in DNA: TGTGCCTGGAGTGAGGGGGCGAACTATGGCTACACCTTC.

The CDR3 sequence: CASSLGRLGTEAFF. The CDR3 coding sequence is TGTGCCAGCAGCTTAGGGCGACTTGGGACTGAAGCTTTCTTT. This chain connects TRBV7-6 to TRBJ1-1; D uncertain. The CDR3 runs 14 residues. Trimming left V 1 base short and J 5 bases short, with 11 bases between. The germline gives CDR1 SGHVS, CDR2 FNYEAQ.

V gene TRBV18 combines with J gene TRBJ2-3; perhaps TRBD2 as D (5 bases). Germline V gene sequence: CDR1 KGHSH, CDR2 LQKENI. CDR3 length equals 14 residues. Trimming removed 3 bases from V and 5 bases from J, with 12 bases in between. For the CDR3, the DNA is TGTGCCAGCTCACCGAGGGTTGAGGGAGATACGCAGTATTTT. Protein: CASSPRVEGDTQYF.

The chain employs TRBV11-2 and TRBJ2-3, with TRBD1 matching 8 bases. V dropped 4 bases and J dropped 2; count of bases not matched to a gene: 5. From germline, CDR1 is SGHAT and CDR2 FQNNGV. This CDR3 is built from 15 residues. CDR3 in amino acids: CASSSLDRDTDTQYF. The CDR3 DNA follows: TGTGCCAGCAGCTCCCTGGACAGGGACACAGATACGCAGTATTTT.

The gene calls are TRBV5-4 and TRBJ2-5; 7 positions agree with TRBD2. V shed 0 bases, J shed 1 base, and the junction held 6 bases outside the gene matches. Germline lookup yields CDR1 SGHNT and CDR2 YYREEE (reference sequence). This CDR3 spans 16 amino acids. The CDR3 DNA reads as TGTGCCAGCAGCTTGGATCTGGCGGGGGTCCAAGAGACCCAGTACTTC. Amino acid sequence: CASSLDLAGVQETQYF.

V gene TRBV30 combines with J gene TRBJ2-7; the match to TRBD2 covers 9 bases. CDR3 length equals 16 residues. Germline V gene lookup returns CDR1 GTSNPN and CDR2 SVGIG (reference sequence). Unmatched junction bases numbered 8, after V lost 2 bases and J lost 0 bases. This CDR3 reads CAWSLAGPRLSYEQYF. Here the CDR3 DNA reads TGTGCCTGGAGTCTAGCGGGGCCTCGACTCTCCTACGAGCAGTACTTC.

This chain joins TRBV5-1 and TRBJ2-2, with D perhaps matching TRBD2 (6 bases). Trimming removed 0 bases from V and 3 bases from J, with 9 bases in between. CDR1 SGHRS and CDR2 YFSETQ come from the germline V gene. The CDR3 extends over 15 amino acids. The CDR3 DNA reads as TGCGCCAGCAGCTTGGGGGGAGGCTACACCGGGGAGCTGTTTTTT. As protein: CASSLGGGYTGELFF.

In this sample, this clone turned up once. The genes are TRBV28 and TRBJ2-7, with 7 bases that match TRBD2. There are 14 residues in the CDR3. Trimming at V came to 5 bases and at J to 0 bases, leaving 4 bases not matched to a gene. CDR1 and CDR2 (germline): MDHEN, SYDVKM. The CDR3 nucleotides are TGTGCCAGCAGTCTTACTAGCGACTCCTACGAGCAGTACTTC. Amino acids: CASSLTSDSYEQYF.

This chain connects TRBV9 to TRBJ2-5; the D is unclear. The CDR3 is 12 residues long. CDR1 SGDLS and CDR2 YYNGEE come from the germline V gene. The V end lost 0 bases, the J end lost 4 bases, and 4 bases lay between the germline ends. CDR3 loop: CASSVDRETQYF. In nucleotides, the CDR3 is TGTGCCAGCAGCGTAGATAGAGAGACCCAGTACTTC.

CDR3 sequence reads: CASSLSPGEGYGYTF. CDR3 sequence (DNA): TGTGCCAGCAGTCTCTCCCCAGGGGAAGGCTATGGCTACACCTTC. The rearrangement joins TRBV28 to TRBJ1-2; a possible D gene is TRBD1 (6 bases). Germline V gene sequence: CDR1 MDHEN, CDR2 SYDVKM. The CDR3 is made up of 15 amino acids. The V gene lost 5 bases and the J gene lost 4 bases, with 17 bases spanning the gap.

This chain links TRBV11-3 with TRBJ2-7; TRBD1 matches at 9 bases. Germline trimming cut 3 bases from V and 2 bases from J; bases unmatched to any gene: 2. Germline CDR1 and CDR2: SGHNT and YENEEA. CDR3 length: 14 amino acids. The CDR3 DNA follows: TGTGCCAGCAGCTTGGGGACAGGGCCCTACGAGCAGTACTTC. The encoded protein is CASSLGTGPYEQYF.

This chain links TRBV4-1 with TRBJ2-7, with a possible D match to TRBD2 (6 bases). The CDR3 consists of 16 residues. The germline CDR1 and CDR2 sequences are MGHRA and YSYEKL. V was pared by 4 bases and J by 4 bases, with 20 bases between. CDR3 sequence reads: CASSLGAGQGGYEQYF. CDR3 nucleotide sequence: TGCGCCAGCAGCCTAGGAGCGGGCCAGGGCGGATACGAGCAGTACTTC.

The CDR3 protein is CASSLQQGDEQYF. CDR3 coding DNA: TGTGCCAGCAGCTTACAACAGGGGGACGAGCAGTACTTC. The J gene is TRBJ2-7, the V gene TRBV7-2; TRBD1 agrees at 8 bases. Germline lookup yields CDR1 SGHTA and CDR2 FQGNSA. The CDR3 runs 13 residues. The V segment lost 2 bases and the J segment 5 bases; nucleotides outside the gene matches: 2.

The chain combines TRBV2 with TRBJ2-7, with a weak D call TRBD1 (5 bases). V was cut by 6 bases and J by 0 bases, with 12 bases left in between. This CDR3 is built from 14 residues. The germline V gene has CDR1 SNHLY and CDR2 FYNNEI. The CDR3 DNA sequence: TGTGCCAGCAGGGGAAGCAGGGTCTCCTACGAGCAGTACTTC. This gives the protein CASRGSRVSYEQYF.

V gene TRBV27 combines with J gene TRBJ2-7, with a tentative D call TRBD1 (5 bases). Between the trimmed V and J ends, which lost 5 bases and 0 bases, there was a span of 17 bases. The CDR3 spans 16 residues. The V gene's germline CDR1 is MNHEY and CDR2 SMNVEV (reference sequence). CDR3: CASSRLLDTYSYEQYF. For the CDR3, the DNA is TGTGCCAGCAGTCGCTTATTGGACACTTACTCCTACGAGCAGTACTTC.

This chain uses TRBV7-8 with TRBJ2-2, with 7 bases aligning to TRBD2. Germline values: CDR1 SGHVS, CDR2 FQNEAQ. The CDR3 is 18 amino acids. The ends lost 5 bases at V and 0 bases at J; junction bases unmatched: 12. As DNA, the CDR3 is TGTGCCAGCAGCAGCCGGGACTACGAATTCGCGAACACCGGGGAGCTGTTTTTT. This codes for CASSSRDYEFANTGELFF.

The rearrangement links TRBV7-8 to TRBJ2-3, with D uncertain. The CDR3 covers 15 residues. Germline loops: CDR1 SGHVS, CDR2 FQNEAQ. V was pared by 5 bases and J by 0 bases, with 12 bases between. This CDR3 reads CASSQPSTSTDTQYF. DNA for the CDR3: TGTGCCAGCAGCCAACCTTCGACTAGCACAGATACGCAGTATTTT.

Only a few counts were recorded for this clone. The chain carries TRBV28 and TRBJ1-2, with D perhaps matching TRBD1 (6 bases). Per germline, CDR1 MDHEN and CDR2 SYDVKM. Trimming removed 4 bases from V and 0 bases from J, with 12 bases in between. The CDR3 is 15 amino acids. In DNA, the CDR3 is TGTGCCAGCAGTTGGGGGAGACAGGCTAACTATGGCTACACCTTC. Amino acids: CASSWGRQANYGYTF.

The chain employs TRBV7-8 and TRBJ2-7; TRBD2 matches at 9 bases. Germline V gene data show CDR1 as SGHVS and CDR2 as FQNEAQ. This CDR3 has 18 residues. V shed 3 bases and J 4 bases; nucleotides not matched to a gene: 16. CDR3 DNA sequence: TGTGCCAGCAGCTTTTCCGGTAGGGGTAGCGGGAGATCTTACGAGCAGTACTTC. It is translated as CASSFSGRGSGRSYEQYF. Full variable domain (outside the CDR3, taken from reference TRBV7-8 and TRBJ2-7): GAGVSQSPRYKVAKRGQDVALRCDPISGHVSLFWYQQALGQGPEFLTYFQNEAQLDKSGLPSDRFFAERPEGSVSTLKIQRTQQEDSAVYLCASSFSGRGSGRSYEQYFGPGTRLTVT.

The genes are TRBV4-2 and TRBJ1-2, with 10 bases fitting TRBD1. V trimming: 1 base; J trimming: 8 bases; junction bases outside the gene matches: 4. Germline V gives CDR1 LGHNA, CDR2 YNFKEQ. This CDR3 is 14 amino acids long. The CDR3 nucleotides read TGTGCCAGCAGCCAAGGGGACAGGGGACGGGGCTACACCTTC. Amino acids: CASSQGDRGRGYTF.

As regards this clone: In the same sample, other DNA sequences code for this CDR3. The chain combines TRBV29-1 with TRBJ2-7, with D maybe TRBD2 (6 bases). The CDR3 loop spans 13 amino acids. In germline, CDR1 is SQVTM, CDR2 ANQGSEA. The V gene lost 2 bases and the J gene lost 0 bases, with 8 bases spanning the gap. The CDR3 DNA reads as TGCAGCGTTGAACGGGAGAGCTCCTACGAGCAGTACTTC. The encoded protein is CSVERESSYEQYF.

V and J are TRBV29-1 and TRBJ2-7; no clear D gene. Germline values: CDR1 SQVTM, CDR2 ANQGSEA. V dropped 3 bases and J dropped 0 bases, with 9 bases sitting between them. This CDR3 spans 13 amino acids. DNA of the CDR3: TGCAGCGTTGACCGAACGGGCTCCTACGAGCAGTACTTC. Translating it yields CSVDRTGSYEQYF.

The chain joins TRBV10-3 to TRBJ1-6; D unresolved. The CDR3 is 18 amino acids. Germline CDR1 is ENHRY and CDR2 is SYGVKD. V lost 0 bases and J 0 bases, leaving 12 bases between the germline ends. The chain's CDR3 is CAISESKAGSSYNSPLHF. The CDR3 nucleotides read TGTGCCATCAGTGAGTCGAAGGCCGGGAGCTCCTATAATTCACCCCTCCACTTT.

The chain combines TRBV12-5 with TRBJ2-5, with 7 bases lining up with TRBD2. This CDR3 has 14 residues. Trimming at V came to 3 bases and at J to 2 bases, leaving 3 bases not matched to a gene. Per the germline V gene, CDR1 is LGHNT and CDR2 is FRNRAP. This CDR3 reads CASGLGLGQETQYF. The CDR3 DNA reads TGTGCTAGTGGTTTAGGACTAGGGCAAGAGACCCAGTACTTC.

V is TRBV19 and J is TRBJ2-1; a weak D match, TRBD2 (5 bases). This CDR3 contains 15 residues. Trimming shortened V by 2 bases and J by 0 bases, and 8 bases separated the two germline ends. Germline V CDR1 and CDR2: LNHDA, SQIVND (reference sequence). The CDR3 protein is CASSIRADSYNEQFF. The CDR3 coding sequence is TGTGCCAGTAGTATACGAGCGGACTCCTACAATGAGCAGTTCTTC.

The chain links TRBV7-2 to TRBJ2-7, with D perhaps matching TRBD2 (5 bases). Per the germline V gene, CDR1 is SGHTA and CDR2 is FQGNSA. V lost 3 bases and J lost 5, with 11 bases in between. CDR3 length: 13 amino acids. CDR3 in amino acids: CASSFGLRNEQYF. The CDR3 DNA follows: TGTGCCAGCAGCTTCGGACTGAGGAACGAGCAGTACTTC.

The gene calls are TRBV5-1 and TRBJ1-2; 9 bases are a match to TRBD1. The CDR3 totals 16 residues. Germline lookup yields CDR1 SGHRS and CDR2 YFSETQ. J gave up 6 bases and V 0 bases, and 9 bases lay outside the gene matches. The DNA for the CDR3 is TGCGCCAGCAGCTTGGGGGGACCGGGACAGGGAGATGGCTACACCTTC. Its protein is CASSLGGPGQGDGYTF.

The rearrangement uses TRBV28 and TRBJ1-6, with 7 nucleotides matching TRBD1. CDR3 length: 14 residues. CDR1 is MDHEN and CDR2 is SYDVKM in the germline V gene. V trimming: 7 bases; J trimming: 7 bases; junction bases outside the gene matches: 7. The CDR3 region is CASISGTENSPLHF. The CDR3 DNA is TGTGCCAGCATTTCAGGGACAGAAAATTCACCCCTCCACTTT. Drawing the rest from reference TRBV28 and TRBJ1-6, the complete variable domain is DVKVTQSSRYLVKRTGEKVFLECVQDMDHENMFWYRQDPGLGLRLIYFSYDVKMKEKGDIPEGYSVSREKKERFSLILESASTNQTSMYLCASISGTENSPLHFGNGTRLTVT.

V usage is TRBV19 and J usage is TRBJ2-2; TRBD2 matches 12 bases. V lost 6 bases and J lost 0; bases outside the gene matches: 5. The CDR3 extends over 17 amino acids. Germline lookup yields CDR1 LNHDA and CDR2 SQIVND (reference sequence). CDR3 coding DNA: TGTGCCAGTAGGAGGACTAGCGGGATTCCGAACACCGGGGAGCTGTTTTTT. It translates to CASRRTSGIPNTGELFF.